This T cell receptor beta chain was identified in a study of cytomegalovirus exposure and HLA in healthy donors. A remark on this clone: No antigen is known for it.

Amplification used 60 Vbeta primers and 13 Jbeta primers. Libraries were prepared by immunoSEQ multiplex PCR; TCRdb keeps only in-frame clonotypes and omits some of them. The table has about 160,000 clones, roughly two thirds seen once. Study findings and constraints: HLA-A and HLA-B allele assignments for most subjects were reportedly predicted accurately using TCR beta sequences. When analyzed later, the rates of TCR association showed variation by HLA locus, with DRB1 the most and HLA-C the fewest.

CDR3 length: 14 residues. Germline V gives CDR1 MNHEY, CDR2 SVGAGI. Trimming shortened V by 4 bases and J by 0 bases, and 7 bases separated the two germline ends. This rearrangement joins TRBV6-5 to TRBJ1-3; no reliable D call. The sequence was collected from a woman aged 25 to 39 in good health and CMV-seronegative. Specimen: PBMCs. The chain's CDR3 is CASSSTSSGNTIYF. CDR3 sequence (DNA): TGTGCCAGCAGTTCAACCAGCTCTGGAAACACCATATATTTT.